This T cell receptor (beta chain) was profiled in a study of liver allograft versus peripheral blood T cells. For the study at large: The authors compared T cell receptor repertoires in transplanted livers with those in the peripheral blood of recipients. Study observations and caveats: Reportedly, the T cell receptor repertoires present inside liver allografts differed from those in peripheral blood.

By share, this clonotype counts as medium-sized. The antigen is not known. TCRdb re-analysed the reads in MiXCR, keeping a single row per CDR3 protein. The sample records several thousand distinct CDR3 sequences, approximately 15% being singletons. The CDR3 runs 16 residues. Trimming removed 5 bases at V and 0 bases at J, with 15 bases between. The chain employs TRBV5-3 and TRBJ1-3; D call uncertain. Being an ORF, TRBV5-3 has a function that is uncertain. The source of this sequence is a human patient who had a liver transplant. The T cells may come from the graft donor. The CDR3 bases are TGTGCCAGAAGAAGGTTTGGCCGACCCTCTGGAAACACCATATATTTT. Amino acid sequence: CARRRFGRPSGNTIYF.